Below are 27 T cell receptor beta chains sequenced from a single sample in a study of cytomegalovirus exposure and HLA in healthy donors. The PCR made use of 60 Vbeta and 13 Jbeta primers. Using immunoSEQ multiplex PCR, the repertoire was profiled, and TCRdb retains in-frame clones only, with some absent. The sample shows roughly 140,000 clones, roughly 76% of them seen only once. Sequenced input: PBMCs. The source is a female donor in good health and CMV-seronegative.

CDR3 residues: CASSLASSTQALRFEQYF. CDR3 in DNA: TGCGCCAGCAGCTTGGCGTCTAGTACCCAAGCCCTCCGATTCGAGCAGTACTTC. The chain employs TRBV5-1 and TRBJ2-7; D unclear. Deletions cut 0 bases from V and 6 bases from J, with 25 bases between. Germline CDR1 reads SGHRS; CDR2 reads YFSETQ. This CDR3 region has 18 residues.

This chain links TRBV6-6 with TRBJ2-3; TRBD2 is a possible D gene (6 bases). The V and J ends lost 6 bases and 1 base respectively, with 14 bases between them. The CDR3 extends over 15 amino acids. CDR1 and CDR2 from the germline V gene are MNHNY and SVGAGI (reference sequence). CDR3 in DNA: TGTGCCAGCAGCGACCCGGGACTCGGCACAGATACGCAGTATTTT. Translating it yields CASSDPGLGTDTQYF.

The V and J genes are TRBV7-9 and TRBJ2-7, with 7 bases identical to TRBD1. The CDR3 contains 15 residues. V was clipped by 5 bases and J by 1 base; unmatched bases: 8. CDR1 is SEHNR and CDR2 is FQNEAQ in the germline V gene (reference sequence). Here the CDR3 reads CASSRPGQTSYEQYF. DNA for the CDR3: TGTGCCAGCAGCCGACCGGGACAGACGTCCTACGAGCAGTACTTC.

This clone was observed a single time. The chain has TRBV28 and TRBJ1-4, with D perhaps matching TRBD1 (6 bases). The CDR3 has 16 amino acids. Trimming removed 5 bases at V and 5 bases at J, with 18 bases between. Per the germline V gene, CDR1 is MDHEN and CDR2 is SYDVKM. The CDR3 is CASSLILDRGNEKLFF. The DNA for the CDR3 is TGTGCCAGCAGTCTTATATTGGACAGAGGAAATGAAAAACTGTTTTTT.

The chain links TRBV15 to TRBJ2-7; the D gene is possibly TRBD1 (7 bases). V was cut by 1 base and J by 4 bases, with 11 bases left in between. The CDR3 sequence is 14 residues long. Per the germline V gene, CDR1 is LNHNV and CDR2 is YYDKDF (reference sequence). CDR3 bases: TGTGCCACCAGCAGAGCCCCAGGGGGGTACGAGCAGTACTTC. Translated, it gives CATSRAPGGYEQYF.

The count of this clone is one. This rearrangement joins TRBV9 to TRBJ1-3; TRBD1 is a possible D gene (6 bases). Per germline, CDR1 SGDLS and CDR2 YYNGEE. This CDR3 has 14 amino acids. V shed 2 bases and J shed 3 bases, with 9 bases lying between them. CDR3 amino acids: CASSVTGYGNTIYF. CDR3 DNA sequence: TGTGCCAGCAGCGTCACAGGGTATGGAAACACCATATATTTT.

This clone turned up a few times. Mismatch with germline at one junction end may stem from a read error. The V and J genes are TRBV5-4 and TRBJ2-5; 10 bases are shared with TRBD1. This CDR3 is built from 17 residues. Germline CDR1 SGHNT, CDR2 YYREEE (reference sequence). The chain's CDR3 is CGSSATGTGAAKETQYF. CDR3 bases: TGTGGCAGCAGCGCCACCGGGACAGGGGCTGCTAAGGAGACCCAGTACTTC. Using reference TRBV5-4 and TRBJ2-5 for the parts outside the CDR3, the full variable domain is ETGVTQSPTHLIKTRGQQVTLRCSSQSGHNTVSWYQQALGQGPQFIFQYYREEENGRGNFPPRFSGLQFPNYSSELNVNALELDDSALYLCGSSATGTGAAKETQYFGPGTRLLVL.

This sequence joins TRBV30 and TRBJ2-1, with 7 bases fitting TRBD1. CDR3 length equals 13 residues. Germline V CDR1 and CDR2: GTSNPN, SVGIG (reference sequence). The junction had 6 bases not matched to a gene; V was cut back by 5 bases and J by 5 bases. DNA of the CDR3: TGTGCCTGGTCGGAACAGGGGAACAATGAGCAGTTCTTC. It is translated as CAWSEQGNNEQFF.

The chain is built from TRBV4-1 and TRBJ2-5; D is possibly TRBD1 (6 bases). Trimming removed 3 bases from V and 2 bases from J, with 25 bases in between. Germline CDR1 and CDR2: MGHRA and YSYEKL. This CDR3 is built from 19 residues. As DNA, the CDR3 is TGCGCCAGCAGCCATGTCTGGGGCGAAGGCAGGGGTAGACAAGAGACCCAGTACTTC. Translated: CASSHVWGEGRGRQETQYF.

This chain joins TRBV10-2 and TRBJ2-1; TRBD2 matches 8 bases. Germline V gene sequence: CDR1 WSHSY, CDR2 SAAADI. Trimming removed 7 bases from V and 6 bases from J; junction bases left unmatched: 5. The CDR3 runs 13 residues. DNA for the CDR3: TGCGCCAGCATACGAACTAGCGGCAATGAGCAGTTCTTC. It encodes CASIRTSGNEQFF.

The chain links TRBV7-9 to TRBJ2-1; 7 bases line up with TRBD2. Germline CDR1 and CDR2: SEHNR and FQNEAQ (reference sequence). This CDR3 region has 15 residues. The J segment lost 3 bases and the V segment lost 2 bases, leaving 4 bases of the junction unmatched. Here the CDR3 DNA reads TGTGCCAGCAGCTTAAGGCGCGGGAGCTACAATGAGCAGTTCTTC. It is translated as CASSLRRGSYNEQFF.

V is TRBV28 and J is TRBJ1-2; D is possibly TRBD1 (6 bases). V shed 5 bases and J shed 4 bases, with 17 bases lying between them. Germline V CDR1 and CDR2: MDHEN, SYDVKM. This CDR3 region has 15 residues. This chain's CDR3 is CASSVSRGSGYGYTF. In nucleotides, the CDR3 is TGTGCCAGCAGTGTAAGCAGGGGTTCTGGCTATGGCTACACCTTC.

V gene TRBV7-9 combines with J gene TRBJ2-3; D is unclear. CDR3 length equals 14 residues. The germline V gene has CDR1 SEHNR and CDR2 FQNEAQ (reference sequence). Trimming shortened V by 3 bases and J by 1 base, and 8 bases separated the two germline ends. The CDR3 here is CASSFQERTDTQYF. As DNA, the CDR3 is TGTGCCAGCAGCTTCCAGGAACGCACAGATACGCAGTATTTT.

The rearrangement uses TRBV27 and TRBJ2-1; D possibly corresponds to TRBD1 (6 bases). The V and J ends lost 3 bases and 8 bases respectively, with 17 bases between them. The CDR3 consists of 15 residues. Germline-derived CDR1 and CDR2 are MNHEY and SMNVEV (reference sequence). CDR3 loop: CASSLAGAPWDEQFF. CDR3 nucleotide sequence: TGTGCCAGCAGTTTGGCAGGGGCCCCTTGGGATGAGCAGTTCTTC.

The V call is TRBV29-1, the J call TRBJ1-1, with D perhaps TRBD1 (6 bases). Trimming took off 1 base at V and 8 bases at J, with 14 bases between the two ends. The CDR3 runs to 13 residues. CDR1 is SQVTM, CDR2 ANQGSEA, per germline. CDR3 residues: CSVEGGGFAEAFF. CDR3 DNA: TGCAGCGTTGAAGGAGGGGGATTCGCAGAAGCTTTCTTT.

The chain uses TRBV11-1 and TRBJ1-1; D might be TRBD1 (5 bases). Deletions cut 0 bases from V and 2 bases from J, with 7 bases between. Germline V gene lookup returns CDR1 SGHAT and CDR2 FQDESV (reference sequence). This CDR3 has 14 residues. The CDR3 DNA follows: TGTGCCAGCAGCTTAGCGGGGCGAAACACTGAAGCTTTCTTT. This sequence encodes CASSLAGRNTEAFF.

The chain uses TRBV6-1 and TRBJ2-5, with 9 positions matching TRBD1. This CDR3 contains 13 residues. With V trimmed by 9 bases and J by 5 bases, 7 bases remained unmatched. CDR1 is MNHNS, CDR2 SASEGT, per germline. This CDR3 is CASGTGISETQYF. The CDR3 coding sequence is TGTGCCAGTGGGACAGGGATTTCGGAGACCCAGTACTTC.

V gene TRBV5-1 combines with J gene TRBJ2-1; no clear D. CDR1 and CDR2 from the germline V gene are SGHRS and YFSETQ. The V and J ends lost 6 bases and 6 bases respectively, with 10 bases between them. The CDR3 is made up of 12 amino acids. The CDR3 reads CASTGLSNEQFF. The DNA of the CDR3 is TGCGCCAGCACTGGCCTCTCCAATGAGCAGTTCTTC.

The chain recombines TRBV6-1 with TRBJ2-7; 11 bases agree with TRBD2. The CDR3 runs 15 residues. The ends lost 2 bases at V and 6 bases at J; junction bases unmatched: 6. CDR1 MNHNS and CDR2 SASEGT come from the germline V gene. CDR3 bases: TGTGCCAGCAGTGAACCACTAGCGGGAGAAAGCGAGCAGTACTTC. Residues: CASSEPLAGESEQYF.

V gene TRBV5-4 combines with J gene TRBJ1-2, with D uncertain. Trimming stripped 1 base from V and 4 bases from J, with 11 bases between. The CDR3 runs 14 residues. CDR1 SGHNT and CDR2 YYREEE come from the germline V gene (reference sequence). CDR3 region: CASSLSGRSYGYTF. CDR3 in DNA: TGTGCCAGCAGCTTGAGCGGCAGGTCCTATGGCTACACCTTC.

This chain uses TRBV19 with TRBJ2-1; maybe TRBD2 (6 bases). This CDR3 contains 16 residues. Trimming stripped 3 bases from V and 12 bases from J, with 24 bases between. The V gene's germline CDR1 is LNHDA and CDR2 SQIVND (reference sequence). The CDR3 here is CASSIRHGSSHVGQFF. CDR3 bases: TGTGCCAGTAGTATCCGGCACGGGAGCTCCCACGTCGGGCAGTTCTTC.

This sequence joins TRBV18 and TRBJ2-7; 8 nucleotides align to TRBD1. Trimming at V came to 3 bases and at J to 3 bases, leaving 13 bases not matched to a gene. Germline V lookup: CDR1 KGHSH, CDR2 LQKENI. This CDR3 has 17 amino acids. CDR3: CASSPEPGQAFFYEQYF. The CDR3 nucleotides are TGTGCCAGCTCACCGGAACCGGGACAGGCATTTTTCTACGAGCAGTACTTC.

V usage is TRBV7-3 and J usage is TRBJ2-5; 10 bases fit TRBD2. Germline V lookup: CDR1 SGHTA, CDR2 FQGTGA. The CDR3 totals 15 residues. V gave up 1 base and J gave up 4 bases; unmatched junction bases: 3. CDR3 region: CASSLIAGGGETQYF. The CDR3 bases are TGTGCCAGCAGCTTAATAGCGGGAGGCGGAGAGACCCAGTACTTC.

This rearrangement joins TRBV10-3 to TRBJ1-2, with TRBD1 as a possible D gene (5 bases). The ends were cut back, 0 bases at V and 3 bases at J, with 11 bases in the middle. Germline V CDR1 and CDR2: ENHRY, SYGVKD. CDR3 size: 15 residues. In nucleotides, the CDR3 is TGTGCCATCAGTGAGTCGATCTTGACAGACTATGGCTACACCTTC. Translated, it gives CAISESILTDYGYTF.

This chain joins TRBV7-3 and TRBJ1-2, with D unclear. Trimming stripped 2 bases from V and 4 bases from J, with 11 bases between. The CDR3 is made up of 14 amino acids. Looked up from germline, CDR1 is SGHTA and CDR2 is FQGTGA. DNA of the CDR3: TGTGCCAGCAGCTTAGACGGAGCTCCCTATGGCTACACCTTC. Its translation is CASSLDGAPYGYTF.

This clone has only one observation. V is TRBV25-1 and J is TRBJ1-5; maybe TRBD1 (6 bases). V lost 3 bases and J 7 bases, leaving 13 bases between the germline ends. The length of the CDR3 is 14 residues. In germline, CDR1 is MGHDK, CDR2 SYGVNS. This CDR3 is CASSEGGRVQPQHF. CDR3 bases: TGTGCCAGCAGTGAGGGGGGGCGCGTCCAGCCCCAGCATTTT.

V and J are TRBV2 and TRBJ2-7; D uncertain. The germline gives CDR1 SNHLY, CDR2 FYNNEI. V dropped 4 bases and J dropped 3 bases, with 10 bases sitting between them. The CDR3 is 13 amino acids. CDR3 protein: CASSVFRIYEQYF. DNA for the CDR3: TGTGCCAGCAGTGTTTTTAGAATCTACGAGCAGTACTTC.